Listed below are T cell receptor beta chains from one sample, sequenced in a study of cytomegalovirus exposure and HLA in healthy donors. Measured with immunoSEQ multiplex PCR; TCRdb has only the in-frame clones, and not every one. The sample lists around 140,000 clones, roughly three quarters seen once, with roughly 1.5% in the top ten. The sequencing input was PBMCs. These receptors were obtained from a young woman in good health and CMV-seronegative. Each CDR3 is given with its conserved first and last residue. The D gene is left open where the match is weak. Some rows mark clone size as missing; the rest say once, few, many or name a class of expanded clone.

clone size	J gene	D gene	V gene	CDR3 length	CDR3 DNA	CDR3 protein
few	TRBJ2-5	TRBD2	TRBV5-4	16	TGTGCCAGCAGCAGAGAACTAGCGGGCAGCCAAGAGACCCAGTACTTC	CASSRELAGSQETQYF
NA	TRBJ2-1	TRBD2	TRBV5-1	16	TGCGCCAGCAGATTGAGGGCTAGCGGGAGTGGCAATGAGCAGTTCTTC	CASRLRASGSGNEQFF
few	TRBJ2-7	NA	TRBV7-9	12	TGTGCCAGCAGCTTAATTAACAGCGGAGAGTACTTC	CASSLINSGEYF
NA	TRBJ1-2	NA	TRBV5-6	13	TGTGCCAGCAGCTTGAACAGGGCACAAGGCTACACCTTC	CASSLNRAQGYTF
few	TRBJ2-6	NA	TRBV30	14	TGTGCCTGGAGTGCCTTCGAGGGGGCCAACGTCCTGACTTTC	CAWSAFEGANVLTF
NA	TRBJ1-3	TRBD1	TRBV29-1	16	TGCAGCGCTCGAGGGGCAGGGGGGCTTTCTGGAAACACCATATATTTT	CSARGAGGLSGNTIYF
NA	TRBJ1-2	NA	TRBV4-1	16	TGCGCCAGCAGCCAAACTATACAGGGCGCTAACTATGGCTACACCTTC	CASSQTIQGANYGYTF
NA	TRBJ2-1	NA	TRBV29-1	14	TGCAGCGTTATAGGGGGAGTAGGCTACAATGAGCAGTTCTTC	CSVIGGVGYNEQFF
NA	TRBJ1-5	NA	TRBV2	16	TGTGCCAGCAGTGAATACGGCCTAGGGGGCAATCAGCCCCAGCATTTT	CASSEYGLGGNQPQHF
NA	TRBJ1-5	TRBD1	TRBV2	15	TGTGCCAGCAGTGGTGAGACAGGGAGCAATCAGCCCCAGCATTTT	CASSGETGSNQPQHF
few	TRBJ1-2	NA	TRBV29-1	11	TGCAGCGTCCCGGGATACTATGGCTACACCTTC	CSVPGYYGYTF
NA	TRBJ2-3	TRBD2	TRBV7-6	15	TGTGCCAGCAGCTCGGGACTACTCGAATCAGATACGCAGTATTTT	CASSSGLLESDTQYF
NA	TRBJ1-1	NA	TRBV5-6	11	TGTGCCAGCAGGAGGAACACTGAAGCTTTCTTT	CASRRNTEAFF
NA	TRBJ2-1	TRBD2	TRBV30	14	TGTGCCTGGAGTGTGTCTAGCGGATACAATGAGCAGTTCTTC	CAWSVSSGYNEQFF
few	TRBJ1-2	NA	TRBV9	15	TGTGCCAGCAGCGTAGGGACAGTGGGGGTATATGGCTACACCTTC	CASSVGTVGVYGYTF
NA	TRBJ1-2	NA	TRBV2	13	TGTGCCAGCCACTATGCTGGCCTCTATGGCTACACCTTC	CASHYAGLYGYTF
NA	TRBJ2-5	TRBD2	TRBV29-1	14	TGCAGCGTTGTCCTAGCGGGAGTATCAGAGACCCAGTACTTC	CSVVLAGVSETQYF
once	TRBJ2-1	TRBD2	TRBV6-1	19	TGTGCCAGCAGTGAAGTTTCGGGAGGTCCGATAAGCTCCTACAATGAGCAGTTCTTC	CASSEVSGGPISSYNEQFF
few	TRBJ2-2	TRBD2	TRBV19	15	TGTGCCAGTAGCATCGATAGCGGGAGTGCCGGGGAGCTGTTTTTT	CASSIDSGSAGELFF
NA	TRBJ2-7	TRBD1	TRBV5-1	15	TGCGCCAGCAGCCCTTCCGGGACAGGGAGCAACGAGCAGTACTTC	CASSPSGTGSNEQYF
NA	TRBJ2-1	TRBD2	TRBV4-1	15	TGCGCCAGCAGCCTCCAAGAGGCGGGAGGGGATGAGCAGTTCTTC	CASSLQEAGGDEQFF
NA	TRBJ2-1	TRBD2	TRBV4-2	16	TGTGCCAGCAGCCAAGTCCGTAGCGGGACACACAATGAGCAGTTCTTC	CASSQVRSGTHNEQFF
NA	TRBJ2-1	NA	TRBV5-6	15	TGTGCCAGCAGCTTGGACGGGAGCTCCTACAATGAGCAGTTCTTC	CASSLDGSSYNEQFF
NA	TRBJ2-7	NA	TRBV6-5	13	TGTGCCAGCAGCCTCGGGGGGCGGAAGGAGCAGTACTTC	CASSLGGRKEQYF
NA	TRBJ1-2	TRBD1	TRBV6-1	15	TGTGCCAGCAGTGTTTTAAAGACAGGGGAGGCCGGCTACACCTTC	CASSVLKTGEAGYTF
NA	TRBJ2-3	NA	TRBV2	15	TGTGCCAGCAGTGACGCGGGTACCTACACAGATACGCAGTATTTT	CASSDAGTYTDTQYF
NA	TRBJ2-3	TRBD2	TRBV5-4	17	TGTGCCAGCAGCCTTGGACTAGCGGGAGTGGGCACAGATACGCAGTATTTT	CASSLGLAGVGTDTQYF
once	TRBJ2-3	NA	TRBV6-1	15	TGTGCCGGCCGAGGACGGGGTTCTAGCACAGATACGCAGTATTTT	CAGRGRGSSTDTQYF
NA	TRBJ2-7	NA	TRBV19	16	TGTGCCAGTAGTACCGTGACCGGGACACGATTCTACGAGCAGTACTTC	CASSTVTGTRFYEQYF
NA	TRBJ1-1	NA	TRBV29-1	14	TGCAGCGTTGAAGATCCAGCCTCGGGGGGGGTAGCTTTCTTT	CSVEDPASGGVAFF
NA	TRBJ2-7	TRBD2	TRBV15	14	TGTGCCACCAGCAGAGATCGGGGAGGGGTCGAGCAGTACTTC	CATSRDRGGVEQYF
NA	TRBJ2-1	TRBD2	TRBV5-1	14	TGCGCCAGCAGCTGGGAGGGTCATGGGAATGAGCAGTTCTTC	CASSWEGHGNEQFF
NA	TRBJ2-2	NA	TRBV7-8	16	TGTGCCAGCAGCCCTGGAGGGCTTACGAACACCGGGGAGCTGTTTTTT	CASSPGGLTNTGELFF
NA	TRBJ2-1	NA	TRBV4-1	17	TGCGCCAGCAGCCAAGTCCAGACAGGCCTAGATAGAGATGAGCAGTTCTTC	CASSQVQTGLDRDEQFF
NA	TRBJ1-1	NA	TRBV5-1	15	TGCGCCAGCAGCATGGGGGAGGGGAGGGGGACTGAAGCTTTCTTT	CASSMGEGRGTEAFF
once	TRBJ2-3	NA	TRBV1	16	TGCACCAGCAGCCCGCTTGAGGAGCGGGAGGTACATACGCAGTATTTT	CTSSPLEEREVHTQYF
NA	TRBJ1-3	NA	TRBV19	15	TGTGCCAGTAGTATAAGGAGCAACTCTGGAAACACCATATATTTT	CASSIRSNSGNTIYF
NA	TRBJ2-1	TRBD2	TRBV5-1	16	TGCGCCAGCAGCCCATTACCCAGGACTAGCGGGAATGAGCAGTTCTTC	CASSPLPRTSGNEQFF
NA	TRBJ2-7	NA	TRBV5-1	11	TGCGCCAGCGGAGGGGAGTACGAGCAGTACTTC	CASGGEYEQYF
NA	TRBJ2-3	NA	TRBV6-5	15	TGTGCCAGCAGTTACGCCGGACTCGTTACAGATACGCAGTATTTT	CASSYAGLVTDTQYF
NA	TRBJ2-7	TRBD1	TRBV6-5	14	TGTGCCAGCAGTCCGGGACAGGGATCCAACGAGCAGTACTTC	CASSPGQGSNEQYF
NA	TRBJ1-1	NA	TRBV7-9	16	TGTGCCAGCAGCCCCAAGGGTGGGGTTCGGGGCACTGAAGCTTTCTTT	CASSPKGGVRGTEAFF
once	TRBJ2-3	NA	TRBV30	13	TGTGCCTGGAGTGAGGGGTCCACAGATACGCAGTATTTT	CAWSEGSTDTQYF
NA	TRBJ2-7	NA	TRBV5-6	14	TGTGCCAGCAGCTTGGTACAGGGGAGGAACGAGCAGTACTTC	CASSLVQGRNEQYF
NA	TRBJ1-5	NA	TRBV27	13	TGTGCCAGCAGCCCCGCTAGCCATCAGCCCCAGCATTTT	CASSPASHQPQHF
NA	TRBJ2-2	TRBD2	TRBV25-1	12	TGTGCCAGCAGTGGTGGGGGAGGGGCGATGTTTTTT	CASSGGGGAMFF
NA	TRBJ2-7	NA	TRBV6-1	13	TGTGCCAGCAGTGCTCAGCGCACCTACGAGCAGTACTTC	CASSAQRTYEQYF
NA	TRBJ1-5	NA	TRBV6-5	15	TGTGCCAGCAGTTACGGGGCAGGGTACAATCAGCCCCAGCATTTT	CASSYGAGYNQPQHF